One sample yielded the 18 T cell receptor beta chains listed below, sequenced in a study of blood T cell repertoires in COVID-19. Here immunoSEQ multiplex PCR was the method, and the copy in TCRdb shows in-frame clones only, minus some. The table includes around 180,000 clones, approximately 89% detected once. Sample: peripheral blood. These receptors were collected from a middle-aged man with active or convalescent COVID-19.

This sequence joins TRBV28 and TRBJ1-5, with TRBD1 matching over 12 bases. V lost 5 bases to trimming and J lost 7 bases; unmatched junction nucleotides: 12. CDR1 MDHEN and CDR2 SYDVKM come from the germline V gene. The CDR3 runs to 17 residues. The CDR3 sequence: CASSTRGQGAREQPQHF. The CDR3 region has the DNA TGTGCCAGCAGTACCCGGGGACAGGGGGCGCGGGAGCAGCCCCAGCATTTT.

The chain links TRBV6-5 to TRBJ2-3; 9 bases map to TRBD2. J lost 4 bases, V lost 7 bases, and 9 bases had no gene match. In germline, CDR1 is MNHEY, CDR2 SVGAGI. CDR3 length: 15 amino acids. CDR3 amino acids: CASKGGGGGSDTQYF. As DNA, the CDR3 is TGTGCCAGCAAAGGCGGGGGGGGCGGCTCAGATACGCAGTATTTT.

The CDR3 sequence: CASHGQNYGYTF. As DNA, the CDR3 is TGTGCCAGCCATGGACAGAACTATGGCTACACCTTC. V and J are TRBV18 and TRBJ1-2, with D tentatively TRBD1 (6 bases). The CDR3 contains 12 residues. V lost 8 bases to trimming and J lost 2 bases, with 9 bases between them. Germline V CDR1 and CDR2: KGHSH, LQKENI. The full variable domain, with the rest looked up from reference TRBV18 and TRBJ1-2, is NAGVMQNPRHLVRRRGQEARLRCSPMKGHSHVYWYRQLPEEGLKFMVYLQKENIIDESGMPKERFSAEFPKEGPSILRIQQVVRGDSAAYFCASHGQNYGYTFGSGTRLTVV.

The rearrangement joins TRBV6-2 or TRBV6-3 to TRBJ2-2; D is unclear. The CDR3 has 17 amino acids. The germline V gene encodes CDR1 MNHEY and CDR2 SVGEGT. Trimming cost V 0 bases and J 4 bases, with 15 bases left between them. CDR3 residues: CASSYSTAELATGELFF. DNA for the CDR3: TGTGCCAGCAGTTACTCGACCGCCGAGTTAGCCACCGGGGAGCTGTTTTTT.

V and J are TRBV30 and TRBJ2-1, with a tentative D call TRBD1 (5 bases). CDR3 length: 11 residues. V lost 3 bases, J lost 8 bases, and 8 bases lay in between. Germline V gives CDR1 GTSNPN, CDR2 SVGIG (reference sequence). As DNA, the CDR3 is TGTGCCTGGAGCCCAGGGTATGAGCAGTTCTTC. Its translation: CAWSPGYEQFF.

The V call is TRBV3-1 (or the pseudogene TRBV3-2), the J call TRBJ2-1; 9 positions agree with TRBD2. The CDR3 runs to 15 residues. Germline V gene lookup returns CDR1 LGHDT and CDR2 YNNKEL (reference sequence). V trimming: 1 base; J trimming: 8 bases; junction bases outside the gene matches: 6. CDR3 region: CASSQGASGVDEQFF. The CDR3 nucleotides read TGTGCCAGCAGCCAAGGGGCTAGCGGGGTAGATGAGCAGTTCTTC.

This clone was counted between two and nine times. The V call is TRBV6-5, the J call TRBJ1-6, with D tentatively TRBD1 (6 bases). The CDR3 runs 14 residues. The germline V gene has CDR1 MNHEY and CDR2 SVGAGI. Trimming removed 8 bases at V and 9 bases at J, with 17 bases between. The CDR3 region has the DNA TGTGCCAGCGTTTGGGGGCAATCCCCTTCACCCCTCCACTTT. It specifies CASVWGQSPSPLHF.

V and J are TRBV2 and TRBJ2-5, with D possibly being TRBD2 (7 bases). Per germline, CDR1 SNHLY and CDR2 FYNNEI. CDR3 size: 14 residues. V was pared by 7 bases and J by 1 base, with 13 bases between. The CDR3 protein is CASTWGGPQETQYF. The DNA of the CDR3 is TGTGCCAGCACATGGGGGGGGCCCCAAGAGACCCAGTACTTC.

This clone was recorded once. The rearrangement joins TRBV3-1 (or the pseudogene TRBV3-2) to TRBJ1-1; D call uncertain. Per the germline V gene, CDR1 is LGHDT and CDR2 is YNNKEL (reference sequence). Trimming took 1 base from V and 5 from J, leaving 14 bases between them. The CDR3 totals 15 residues. The CDR3 here is CASSQGAGMGTEAFF. The CDR3 DNA reads as TGTGCCAGCAGCCAAGGAGCCGGGATGGGGACTGAAGCTTTCTTT.

V is TRBV6-4 and J is TRBJ2-5, with a tentative D call TRBD2 (5 bases). Deletions cut 5 bases from V and 4 bases from J, with 11 bases between. CDR3 length: 13 amino acids. Germline V gene lookup returns CDR1 MRHNA and CDR2 SNTAGT. In nucleotides, the CDR3 is TGTGCCAGCAGTAGGGAGCAGAGAGAGACCCAGTACTTC. It translates to CASSREQRETQYF.

The chain carries TRBV6-5 and TRBJ1-3, with D possibly matching TRBD1 (6 bases). V shed 0 bases and J shed 0 bases, with 9 bases lying between them. The germline gives CDR1 MNHEY, CDR2 SVGAGI. CDR3 size: 16 residues. The CDR3 loop is CASSYSARGSGNTIYF. CDR3 sequence (DNA): TGTGCCAGCAGTTACTCGGCCAGGGGCTCTGGAAACACCATATATTTT.

This chain connects TRBV5-1 to TRBJ2-1; 10 bases line up with TRBD2. CDR3 length: 15 amino acids. Losses at the gene ends were 1 base for V and 9 bases for J; bases not matched to a gene: 7. Germline V CDR1 and CDR2: SGHRS, YFSETQ. CDR3 in amino acids: CASSLISGGVAEQFF. The CDR3, as DNA: TGCGCCAGCAGCTTGATCAGCGGGGGGGTTGCTGAGCAGTTCTTC.

The chain uses TRBV30 and TRBJ1-6, with 7 bases aligning to TRBD1. The trim removed 5 bases at V and 7 bases at J, leaving 8 bases unmatched. The V gene's germline CDR1 is GTSNPN and CDR2 SVGIG (reference sequence). The CDR3 has 14 amino acids. The CDR3 DNA follows: TGTGCCTGGTCTCCGGGACAGAAGAATTCACCCCTCCACTTT. This codes for CAWSPGQKNSPLHF.

CDR3 nucleotides: TGTGCCAGCAGCTGGGACAGGGCGGCTGAAAAACTGTTTTTT. Translated, it gives CASSWDRAAEKLFF. V and J are TRBV2 and TRBJ1-4; 9 nucleotides align to TRBD1. V shed 6 bases, J shed 7 bases, and the junction held 6 bases outside the gene matches. The CDR3 length is 14 residues. Germline V gene data show CDR1 as SNHLY and CDR2 as FYNNEI. Filled out from reference TRBV2 and TRBJ1-4, the complete variable domain reads EPEVTQTPSHQVTQMGQEVILRCVPISNHLYFYWYRQILGQKVEFLVSFYNNEISEKSEIFDDQFSVERPDGSNFTLKIRSTKLEDSAMYFCASSWDRAAEKLFFGSGTQLSVL.

V is TRBV6-5 and J is TRBJ2-5, with D uncertain. The CDR3 has 14 amino acids. V was clipped by 10 bases and J by 4 bases, with 19 bases between them. CDR1 is MNHEY, CDR2 SVGAGI, per germline. This chain's CDR3 is CATVPLITGETQYF. DNA of the CDR3: TGTGCCACCGTCCCCCTGATAACGGGAGAGACCCAGTACTTC.

The chain has TRBV5-1 and TRBJ2-1; 9 bases map to TRBD1. The junction had 5 bases not matched to a gene; V was cut back by 0 bases and J by 4 bases. There are 16 residues in the CDR3. Germline CDR1 SGHRS, CDR2 YFSETQ. The CDR3: CASSLEGTGYYNEQFF. For the CDR3, the DNA is TGCGCCAGCAGCTTGGAGGGGACAGGGTATTACAATGAGCAGTTCTTC.

The genes are TRBV12-3 or TRBV12-4 and TRBJ2-1; D might be TRBD1 (5 bases). The CDR3 has 11 residues. The V end lost 9 bases, the J end lost 9 bases, and 12 bases lay between the germline ends. Here the CDR3 DNA reads TGTGCCAGTCTTTGGGGCCGTGAGCAGTTCTTC. Protein product: CASLWGREQFF.

V and J are TRBV3-1 (or the pseudogene TRBV3-2) and TRBJ1-2, with D perhaps matching TRBD1 (6 bases). V lost 0 bases and J lost 10, with 18 bases in between. CDR3 size: 15 residues. Germline CDR1 reads LGHDT; CDR2 reads YNNKEL (reference sequence). The CDR3, as DNA: TGTGCCAGCAGCCAAGATTTGGGGGCGTATGGCTCCTACACCTTC. It yields the protein CASSQDLGAYGSYTF.